The 24 T cell receptor beta chains given below trace back to one sample, sequenced in a study of vaccination effects on CD4 cells after COVID-19. What these receptors recognize is not known. Libraries were prepared by immunoSEQ multiplex PCR; TCRdb keeps only in-frame clonotypes and omits some of them. The profile shows approximately 68,000 clones, around 81% of them singletons. Expansion with viral peptide pools was applied to antigen-specific CD4+ T cells by the ViraFEST assay prior to sequencing. Between days 9 and 10 of culture, CD4+ T cells were separated out. People in the vaccine group had not been infected with SARS-CoV-2 before, and their nucleocapsid antibodies were negative. This specimen was CD4+ T cells from PBMCs cultured with SARS-CoV-2 spike peptides, taken before COVID-19 vaccination. These receptors originate from a human donor who received a COVID-19 vaccine.

The gene calls are TRBV15 and TRBJ2-3; D call uncertain. Between the trimmed V and J ends, which lost 3 bases and 2 bases, there was a span of 18 bases. Germline V gene data show CDR1 as LNHNV and CDR2 as YYDKDF (reference sequence). The CDR3 sequence is 17 residues long. In nucleotides, the CDR3 is TGTGCCACCAGCAGCCGCCCCGTGGGCCCTACCACAGATACGCAGTATTTT. Amino acid sequence: CATSSRPVGPTTDTQYF. Complete variable domain (other parts from reference TRBV15 and TRBJ2-3): DAMVIQNPRYQVTQFGKPVTLSCSQTLNHNVMYWYQQKSSQAPKLLFHYYDKDFNNEADTPDNFQSRRPNTSFCFLDIRSPGLGDTAMYLCATSSRPVGPTTDTQYFGPGTRLTVL.

This chain uses TRBV27 with TRBJ1-1; no clear D. This CDR3 comprises 17 residues. CDR1 and CDR2 (germline): MNHEY, SMNVEV (reference sequence). V lost 6 bases and J lost 4, with 24 bases in between. In DNA, the CDR3 is TGTGCCAGCAGCATTAGGGCCACCCCCGGGGTTGGCACTGAAGCTTTCTTT. It yields the protein CASSIRATPGVGTEAFF.

This clone was picked up one time. In DNA form, the CDR3 reads TGTGCCAGCGGATTCCCGGGACAGGGGGCGTGGAACACCATATATTTT. Amino acids: CASGFPGQGAWNTIYF. The J gene is TRBJ1-3, the V gene TRBV28; 12 bases line up with TRBD1. The J segment lost 7 bases and the V segment lost 8 bases, leaving 12 bases of the junction unmatched. Germline CDR1 is MDHEN and CDR2 is SYDVKM. The CDR3 has 16 residues.

This clone was counted once. V gene TRBV6-2 or TRBV6-3 combines with J gene TRBJ2-3; the match to TRBD2 covers 7 bases. V lost 8 bases, J lost 5 bases, and 10 bases stayed unmatched. The CDR3 has 14 residues. Germline V gene sequence: CDR1 MNHEY, CDR2 SVGEGT. Here the CDR3 DNA reads TGTGCCAGCGGCCGGGACTACTTAATAGATACGCAGTATTTT. Amino acid sequence: CASGRDYLIDTQYF.

The chain couples TRBV5-1 to TRBJ1-4, with D maybe TRBD1 (5 bases). The CDR3 is 16 residues long. Trimming took off 0 bases at V and 5 bases at J, with 14 bases between the two ends. The germline V gene has CDR1 SGHRS and CDR2 YFSETQ. The CDR3 DNA sequence: TGCGCCAGCAGCTTGGGGACCGGGACGGACAATGAAAAACTGTTTTTT. This gives the protein CASSLGTGTDNEKLFF.

Only a few counts were recorded for this clone. The rearrangement uses TRBV6-5 and TRBJ1-1; TRBD1 agrees at 9 bases. CDR3 size: 15 residues. CDR1 and CDR2 (germline): MNHEY, SVGAGI. Trimming at V came to 6 bases and at J to 0 bases, leaving 5 bases not matched to a gene. CDR3 sequence reads: CASRPQGAMNTEAFF. In DNA, the CDR3 is TGTGCCAGCAGGCCACAGGGGGCGATGAACACTGAAGCTTTCTTT.

The chain employs TRBV10-3 and TRBJ2-4, with 8 nucleotides matching TRBD1. Looked up from germline, CDR1 is ENHRY and CDR2 is SYGVKD. The CDR3 contains 12 residues. Trimming took 10 bases from V and 4 from J; bases not matched to a gene: 3. As DNA, the CDR3 is TGTGCCACCCGGACAGGGAAAAACATTCAGTACTTC. Its protein is CATRTGKNIQYF.

V is TRBV6-5 and J is TRBJ1-5, with D unclear. CDR1 and CDR2 (germline): MNHEY, SVGAGI. This CDR3 comprises 12 residues. V was trimmed by 6 bases and J by 3 bases, leaving 6 bases between them. The CDR3 spells CASRAPNQPQHF. CDR3 nucleotides: TGTGCCAGCAGGGCACCCAATCAGCCCCAGCATTTT.

The chain couples TRBV6-5 to TRBJ2-6; D remains ambiguous. CDR1 and CDR2 from the germline V gene are MNHEY and SVGAGI. The CDR3 runs to 13 residues. V lost 4 bases and J 0 bases, leaving 1 base between the germline ends. CDR3 in amino acids: CASSFSGANVLTF. For the CDR3, the DNA is TGTGCCAGCAGTTTCTCTGGGGCCAACGTCCTGACTTTC.

This clone was seen a few times. V is TRBV25-1 and J is TRBJ1-1; 7 bases match TRBD1. This CDR3 contains 15 residues. Unmatched junction bases numbered 7, after V lost 3 bases and J lost 3 bases. In germline, CDR1 is MGHDK, CDR2 SYGVNS. The CDR3 bases are TGTGCCAGCAGTGACCCCAGGGGGGGGGACACTGAAGCTTTCTTT. Protein: CASSDPRGGDTEAFF.

A single count supports this clone. This chain joins TRBV4-1 and TRBJ1-4; TRBD1 is a possible D gene (5 bases). Trimming pared 0 bases from V and 4 bases from J, leaving 12 bases between. The CDR3 is 16 residues long. CDR1 is MGHRA and CDR2 is YSYEKL in the germline V gene. Here the CDR3 DNA reads TGCGCCAGCAGCCAAGAGGTCCCCAGGGATAATGAAAAACTGTTTTTT. Translating it yields CASSQEVPRDNEKLFF.

The rearrangement joins TRBV19 to TRBJ1-5, with D possibly matching TRBD1 (6 bases). V lost 3 bases to trimming and J lost 0 bases, with 18 bases between them. The germline CDR1 and CDR2 sequences are LNHDA and SQIVND (reference sequence). CDR3 size: 18 residues. CDR3 nucleotides: TGTGCCAGTAGTATGGGTAGGGGGAACACTTATAGCAATCAGCCCCAGCATTTT. It translates to CASSMGRGNTYSNQPQHF.

This clone was counted between two and nine times. The chain uses TRBV5-4 and TRBJ2-5; 7 bases match TRBD1. The CDR3 is 13 residues long. In germline, CDR1 is SGHNT, CDR2 YYREEE (reference sequence). With V trimmed by 4 bases and J by 3 bases, 3 bases remained unmatched. The CDR3 reads CASSQDRKETQYF. The DNA for the CDR3 is TGTGCCAGCAGCCAGGACAGGAAAGAGACCCAGTACTTC.

The DNA of the CDR3 is TGTGCCATCAGTGAGGCCGATGGTTCACCCCTCCACTTT. Its protein is CAISEADGSPLHF. V gene TRBV10-3 combines with J gene TRBJ1-6; the D is unclear. The CDR3 length is 13 residues. Trimming shortened V by 2 bases and J by 9 bases, and 8 bases separated the two germline ends. CDR1 is ENHRY and CDR2 is SYGVKD in the germline V gene.

The rearrangement links TRBV2 to TRBJ1-1, with D possibly being TRBD1 (5 bases). Per the germline V gene, CDR1 is SNHLY and CDR2 is FYNNEI. CDR3 length: 14 amino acids. V lost 8 bases and J 3 bases, leaving 16 bases between the germline ends. The CDR3: CASAGRGRYTEAFF. CDR3 coding DNA: TGTGCCAGCGCGGGAAGGGGAAGGTACACTGAAGCTTTCTTT.

The rearrangement links TRBV7-3 to TRBJ2-2; perhaps D is TRBD1 or TRBD2 (6 bases each). The length of the CDR3 is 13 residues. V was cut by 5 bases and J by 5 bases, with 9 bases left in between. Germline-derived CDR1 and CDR2 are SGHTA and FQGTGA. The CDR3 reads CASSRGGTGELFF. The CDR3 DNA reads TGTGCCAGCAGCCGAGGGGGGACCGGGGAGCTGTTTTTT.

The chain carries TRBV19 and TRBJ1-2; no reliable D call. The CDR3 loop spans 12 amino acids. V lost 4 bases and J 2 bases, leaving 5 bases between the germline ends. Per germline, CDR1 LNHDA and CDR2 SQIVND (reference sequence). The CDR3 DNA reads as TGTGCCAGTAGTAAGAGGAACTATGGCTACACCTTC. As protein: CASSKRNYGYTF.

This clone has just one count. The chain links TRBV18 to TRBJ2-5, with D possibly matching TRBD1 (5 bases). The CDR3 spans 13 residues. Germline assignment: CDR1 KGHSH and CDR2 LQKENI. With 8 bases removed from V and 2 bases from J, the gap between germline ends came to 12 bases. CDR3: CASTLTVQETQYF. The CDR3 region has the DNA TGTGCCAGCACCCTGACAGTTCAAGAGACCCAGTACTTC.

This clone was found a few times. This sequence joins TRBV2 and TRBJ2-7, with D possibly being TRBD2 (7 bases). Germline V gene sequence: CDR1 SNHLY, CDR2 FYNNEI. This CDR3 comprises 14 residues. V gave up 3 bases and J gave up 11 bases, with 20 bases separating them. Here the CDR3 reads CASSDLYGGPVKYV. The CDR3 DNA sequence: TGTGCCAGCAGTGACCTTTACGGGGGGCCGGTGAAGTACGTC.

V usage is TRBV6-5 and J usage is TRBJ1-2, with a weak D call TRBD1 (6 bases). Germline CDR1 is MNHEY and CDR2 is SVGAGI. This CDR3 is 14 amino acids long. Trimming stripped 5 bases from V and 8 bases from J, with 18 bases between. Here the CDR3 reads CASSKQGKPRGYTF. The CDR3 DNA reads TGTGCCAGCAGTAAACAGGGAAAGCCGAGGGGCTACACCTTC.

This clone appeared once. V usage is TRBV6-4 and J usage is TRBJ2-7; tentative D call: TRBD2 (6 bases). Germline V gives CDR1 MRHNA, CDR2 SNTAGT. There are 14 residues in the CDR3. V was pared by 8 bases and J by 6 bases, with 20 bases between. The CDR3 DNA follows: TGTGCCAGCCGGGTCCCCTGTCGCGGGGTCGAGCAGTACGTC. Its translation is CASRVPCRGVEQYV.

For the CDR3, the DNA is TGCGCCAGCAGCTTGGGCGCGGGTGGCACAGATACGCAGTATTTT. Its protein product is CASSLGAGGTDTQYF. The chain uses TRBV5-1 and TRBJ2-3, with a weak D call TRBD2 (5 bases). Germline CDR1 is SGHRS and CDR2 is YFSETQ. Between the trimmed V and J ends, which lost 0 bases and 1 base, there was a span of 9 bases. This CDR3 contains 15 residues.

This clone was recorded a few times. The chain has TRBV10-2 and TRBJ1-1; D call uncertain. The germline V and J ends were trimmed by 6 bases and 5 bases, with 10 bases remaining between them. In germline, CDR1 is WSHSY, CDR2 SAAADI. The CDR3 loop spans 12 amino acids. The CDR3 sequence is CASRQSRTEAFF. CDR3 sequence (DNA): TGCGCCAGCAGACAGAGCCGGACTGAAGCTTTCTTT.

Only one count was recorded for this clone. The chain recombines TRBV6-5 with TRBJ2-1; TRBD1 aligns across 8 bases. The V and J ends lost 4 bases and 8 bases, in that order; junction bases with no gene match: 10. Germline CDR1 is MNHEY and CDR2 is SVGAGI. This CDR3 is 15 amino acids long. CDR3 coding DNA: TGTGCCAGCAGTTTAGGGCAGGGGGCGTCGGATGAGCAGTTCTTC. Protein: CASSLGQGASDEQFF.